The clone carrying this T cell receptor (beta chain) was counted many times. The data stem from a study of T cells after yellow fever vaccination. Study context: Preparation of fractions with low cell numbers was performed using SMART-Seq v4 Ultra Low Input.

TCRdb processed the 5' RACE reads anew with MiXCR; each CDR3 protein has one entry. The table shows 110,000 or so distinct CDR3 sequences, with more than 5.5% occurring only once. The CDR3 is 12 residues long. CDR1 and CDR2 from the germline V gene are SQVTM and ANQGSEA. Trimming took 4 bases from V and 2 from J, leaving 8 bases between them. This sequence was found in a man aged 18 to 30 who received the YFV17D yellow fever vaccine. The material was CD4+ T cells sorted from PBMCs, obtained around 45 days after the first yellow fever vaccination. This sequence joins TRBV29-1 and TRBJ2-5; D might be TRBD1 (5 bases). The CDR3 loop reads CSVGQGQETQYF. Here the CDR3 DNA reads TGCAGCGTTGGCCAGGGTCAAGAGACCCAGTACTTC.